This is a list of T cell receptor beta chains from one sample in a study of blood T cells in healthy people across ages. TCRdb recomputed calls from the 5' RACE reads with MiXCR, one row per CDR3 protein. Among more than 500,000 distinct CDR3 sequences listed, around 27% were seen once. These data were also filed under a second study, of T cells of mothers and their children.

Sequencing was carried out using blood. These receptor sequences come from a boy between 2 and 10 years old in good health. The CDR3 runs from the conserved cysteine through the conserved F or W. The D gene is left open where the match is weak. Clone size is given for some rows only: seen once, a few or many times, or a class if the clone is expanded.

>TRBV20-1|TRBJ2-1|.|many
TGCAGTGCTAGGGGGGGGCCCTCCTACAATGAGCAGTTCTTC
CSARGGPSYNEQFF
>TRBV3-1|TRBJ2-1|.|few
TGTGCCAGCAGCCAAGGCAGGGGCAATGAGCAGTTCTTC
CASSQGRGNEQFF
>TRBV6-1|TRBJ2-7|TRBD2|few
TGTGCCAGCAATAGACTAGCGGGGGCCTACGAGCAGTACTTC
CASNRLAGAYEQYF
>TRBV5-1|TRBJ2-2|.|.
TGCGCCAGCAGCTTGGAATTGGCCACCGGGGAGCTGTTTTTT
CASSLELATGELFF
>TRBV4-2|TRBJ2-2|TRBD2|.
TGTGCCAGCAGCCACCAAGGGACTAGCGGGCACCTGGGCGGGGAGCTGTTTTTT
CASSHQGTSGHLGGELFF
>TRBV15|TRBJ2-6|TRBD1|.
TGTGCCACCAGCAGGGGGACAGGTCTCGGGGCCAACGTCCTGACTTTC
CATSRGTGLGANVLTF
>TRBV6-1|TRBJ2-5|.|.
TGTGCCAGCGAATTACTAGGAGGGGAGACCCAGTACTTC
CASELLGGETQYF
>TRBV14|TRBJ2-5|TRBD2|.
TGTGCCAGCAGCTCTCGACTCACGGGAGGAGAGACCCAGTACTTC
CASSSRLTGGETQYF
>TRBV5-1|TRBJ2-5|TRBD1|few
TGCGCCAGCAGCTCGACAGGGCTAGAGACCCAGTACTTC
CASSSTGLETQYF
>TRBV12-3/TRBV12-4|TRBJ2-7|.|.
TGTGCCAGCAAGCCGGGACAAGAATACGAGCAGTACTTC
CASKPGQEYEQYF
>TRBV5-1|TRBJ2-5|TRBD1|.
TGCGCCACCGCCCCCCACAGGGGGGAAGAGACCCAGTACTTC
CATAPHRGEETQYF
>TRBV29-1|TRBJ2-5|.|few
TGCAGCGTTGCGCCAGGGGGGATAGAGACCCAGTACTTC
CSVAPGGIETQYF
>TRBV4-2|TRBJ2-5|TRBD2|.
TGTGCCAGCAGCCCTGCTCTAGCGGGGCAGACCCAGTACTTC
CASSPALAGQTQYF
>TRBV27|TRBJ2-7|.|.
TGTGCCAGCAGTTTATCGAACCAGGGTTACCACGAGCAGTACTTC
CASSLSNQGYHEQYF
>TRBV6-5|TRBJ1-4|.|many
TGTGCCAGCAGTACCGGACAGACTAATGAAAAACTGTTTTTT
CASSTGQTNEKLFF
>TRBV6-5|TRBJ2-3|.|few
TGTGCCAGCAGTTACGCAGTGGGAATGGGGTGGGATACGCAGTATTTT
CASSYAVGMGWDTQYF
>TRBV6-5|TRBJ2-5|.|few
TGTGCCAGCAGTGCGGGTGTCCAAGAGACCCAGTACTTC
CASSAGVQETQYF
>TRBV7-9|TRBJ2-7|.|.
TGTGCCAGCAGCCTACCGTCGATCGCGGGCCGCTACGAGCAGTACTTC
CASSLPSIAGRYEQYF
>TRBV12-3/TRBV12-4|TRBJ2-1|TRBD1|.
TGTGCCAGCAGTGACCTACGACAGGGTAGGTTGGATGAGCAGTTCTTC
CASSDLRQGRLDEQFF
>TRBV6-5|TRBJ1-2|TRBD1|.
TGTGCCAGCAGGCCCGGGACAGCAACCTCCTATGGCTACACCTTC
CASRPGTATSYGYTF
>TRBV25-1|TRBJ2-5|.|.
TGTGCCAGCAGTGACCTTAGGACTAAAGAGACCCAGTACTTC
CASSDLRTKETQYF
>TRBV7-2|TRBJ2-5|TRBD2|few
TGTGCCAGCAGCCCGCCGGGACTAGCGCCAGAGACCCAGTACTTC
CASSPPGLAPETQYF
>TRBV6-1|TRBJ2-7|.|few
TGTGCCAGCAGTGGAATGGGGGTCTCCTACGAGCAGTACTTC
CASSGMGVSYEQYF
>TRBV2|TRBJ2-3|TRBD1|few
TGTGCCAGCACGTCAGAGGGGGCGACAGATACGCAGTATTTT
CASTSEGATDTQYF
>TRBV29-1|TRBJ2-5|.|.
TGCAGCGTTGGGGGCAGGTACCAAGAGACCCAGTACTTC
CSVGGRYQETQYF
>TRBV20-1|TRBJ2-5|TRBD2|.
TGCAGTGCGGAGAGGTGGCTAGCGGGTTCGGAGACCCAGTACTTC
CSAERWLAGSETQYF
>TRBV6-2/TRBV6-3|TRBJ2-1|TRBD2|few
TGTGCCAGCAGACCCCTTAGCGGGGGCCCCTACAATGAGCAGTTCTTC
CASRPLSGGPYNEQFF
>TRBV4-1|TRBJ1-4|.|.
TGCGCCAGCAGCTTTACCCCCGCCGGCTCTAATGAAAAACTGTTTTTT
CASSFTPAGSNEKLFF
>TRBV29-1|TRBJ1-1|.|.
TGCAGCGTTGATGGAGAGACTGAAGCTTTCTTT
CSVDGETEAFF
>TRBV20-1|TRBJ1-2|.|few
TGCAGTGCTAGAAAAACCGGGGGCGATGGCTACACCTTC
CSARKTGGDGYTF
>TRBV7-9|TRBJ2-5|TRBD2|.
TGTGCCAGCAGCTTAACTAGCGGGAGTTCGGGAGAGACCCAGTACTTC
CASSLTSGSSGETQYF